The entry below describes one TCR beta chain. The data stem from a study of blood T cell repertoires in COVID-19. About the research overall: Acute and convalescent COVID-19 specimens originated in the United States, Italy and Spain. The analysed material was cDNA or gDNA that came from T cells, B-cell-depleted T cells, or PBMCs.

Authors' methods: Researchers report that nucleated cell counts were estimated from reference gene primer amplification. Profiled with immunoSEQ multiplex PCR; TCRdb holds only in-frame clones, not every one. The DNA gave D and trimming, while V, J and clone size come from that table. The sample carries fewer than 250,000 clones, 85% to 90% recorded once. Germline values: CDR1 WSHSY, CDR2 SAAADI. The germline V and J ends were trimmed by 5 bases and 0 bases, with 9 bases remaining between them. CDR3 size: 14 residues. The chain uses TRBV10-2 and TRBJ2-3, with a tentative D call TRBD2 (5 bases). The sequencing input was peripheral blood. The TCR sequence derives from a man aged 45-60 years with acute or convalescent COVID-19. The chain's CDR3 is CASSQRTSTDTQYF. DNA of the CDR3: TGCGCCAGCAGTCAGAGGACTAGCACAGATACGCAGTATTTT.